This entry is about one TCR beta chain. This clone came up a few times. The antigen this receptor binds is unknown. No base-level quality is on record; no much larger clone is a single base apart. The data belong to a study of blood T cell repertoires in COVID-19 (dated by TCRdb to 2018 to 2021). Looking at the study overall: Samples from collaborators originated in the United States, Italy and Spain and spanned both the acute and convalescent phases of COVID-19. The repertoires were released in a freely available public database meant as a resource for research on the immune response to SARS-CoV-2. The material from the prospective study consisted of cDNA or gDNA derived from T cells, B-cell-depleted T cells, or PBMCs. Deeply sampled blood TCRbeta repertoires from subjects exposed to, actively infected with, or recovered from COVID-19 were included in the dataset. Samples were obtained from the ongoing ImmuneRACE study (first 160 participants) and from 1,000 to 1,500 subjects provided by 6 global collaborators. Where available, HLA class I and class II types were obtained from metadata supplied by the sample provider rather than from assay-based typing. The sample metadata nearly always contained a de-identified subject ID, COVID-19 status, age in years and sex. What the research found in general, with its limitations: How much clinical and demographic metadata was included differed by source and by participant, and the metadata was provided uncurated.

Counted from cysteine to phenylalanine, this CDR3 has 15 amino acids. CDR3 DNA only is kept here, 45 bases in frame from base 1. CDR1 and CDR2, per the germline V gene (reference sequence), are SEHNR and FQNEAQ. V is clipped by 5 bases and J by 3 bases, and the sequence between their germline boundaries is 17 bases long. The immunoSEQ Assay, a bias-controlled multiplex PCR, was used to amplify TCRbeta CDR3 regions from genomic DNA. The study's processing was this. Within the assay, amplification of reference gene primers was used to estimate how many nucleated cells each sample contained. To quantify the absolute abundance of each unique TCRbeta CDR3 rearrangement, sequence reads were collapsed and filtered. For each sample, productive Simpson clonality was calculated by taking the square root of Simpson's diversity index across productive rearrangements. Sourced from immuneACCESS, this table was stored by TCRdb with only in-frame sequences that have V and J called. A share of the clones is absent; for the studies checked, an unresolved V gene accounts for under half, and the remainder has no known explanation. V and J calls and clone size are those listed in that table; D and trimming were worked out from the DNA. The sample table contains 110,000 to 150,000 clones; only one count was recorded for approximately 80% of them. The top ten clones comprise 3.5% of the sample.

Another Seattle source contributed samples from volunteer blood donors who had recovered from COVID-19. Each collaborating institution followed its own protocols to collect whole blood in K2EDTA tubes. For TCRbeta analysis, collaborators shipped samples as frozen whole blood, isolated PBMCs, or DNA extracted from either of those sample types. The rearranged segments are TRBV7-9 and TRBJ2-7, with TRBD2 perhaps the D gene, on 5 matching bases. The sample consisted of peripheral blood. The sequence was obtained from a man between 65 and 80 years old who had recovered from COVID-19. The sequenced DNA is TGTGCCAGCAGCCCCTTTTCGAGCGGCAACTACGAGCAGTACTTC. Translated, this gives CASSPFSSGNYEQYF. The variable domain in full, with residues beyond the CDR3 obtained from the reference TRBV7-9 and TRBJ2-7 genes, is DTGVSQNPRHKITKRGQNVTFRCDPISEHNRLYWYRQTLGQGPEFLTYFQNEAQLEKSRLLSDRFSAERPKGSFSTLEIQRTEQGDSAMYLCASSPFSSGNYEQYFGPGTRLTVT.